This T cell receptor (beta chain) was sequenced for a study of blood T cell repertoires in COVID-19. Study context: From the United States, Italy and Spain came samples of acute and convalescent COVID-19. Sources were T cells, B-cell-depleted T cells, or PBMCs; the material itself was cDNA or gDNA.

As for this clone: At the DNA level, this CDR3 is encoded by other sequences in the same sample as well.

J lost 1 base, V lost 4 bases, and 3 bases had no gene match. The CDR3 has 14 amino acids. CDR1 and CDR2 from the germline V gene are SNHLY and FYNNEI. Original handling: Nucleated cell number was recorded as an estimate derived from reference gene primer amplification. The protocol was immunoSEQ multiplex PCR, while the TCRdb copy is restricted to in-frame clones and leaves out a portion. The D gene and trimming were derived from the DNA, and the V and J assignments and clone size from that table. The sample has about 140,000 clones; 60% to 85% are singletons. The sequenced sample consisted of peripheral blood. This sequence was found in a man over 45 with acute or convalescent COVID-19. The V gene is TRBV2, the J gene TRBJ2-5; 7 bases agree with TRBD2. CDR3 in DNA: TGTGCCAGCAGTGGACTAGCTGGCCAAGAGACCCAGTACTTC. It encodes CASSGLAGQETQYF.